The present TCR beta chain was sequenced within a study of blood T cell repertoires in COVID-19. The V gene's germline CDR1 is MNHEY and CDR2 SVGAGI. The J segment lost 5 bases and the V segment lost 0 bases, leaving 3 bases of the junction unmatched. The CDR3 extends over 16 amino acids. Produced via immunoSEQ multiplex PCR; TCRdb's table is partial and in-frame only. In the table there are 150,000 to 180,000 clones, about 90% of which are singletons. V is TRBV6-5 and J is TRBJ2-1, with TRBD2 identical over 11 bases. What was sequenced was peripheral blood. The source is a man in his forties or fifties with acute or convalescent COVID-19. The CDR3 sequence is CASSYSTSGTNNEQFF. CDR3 sequence (DNA): TGTGCCAGCAGTTACTCGACTAGCGGGACGAACAATGAGCAGTTCTTC.